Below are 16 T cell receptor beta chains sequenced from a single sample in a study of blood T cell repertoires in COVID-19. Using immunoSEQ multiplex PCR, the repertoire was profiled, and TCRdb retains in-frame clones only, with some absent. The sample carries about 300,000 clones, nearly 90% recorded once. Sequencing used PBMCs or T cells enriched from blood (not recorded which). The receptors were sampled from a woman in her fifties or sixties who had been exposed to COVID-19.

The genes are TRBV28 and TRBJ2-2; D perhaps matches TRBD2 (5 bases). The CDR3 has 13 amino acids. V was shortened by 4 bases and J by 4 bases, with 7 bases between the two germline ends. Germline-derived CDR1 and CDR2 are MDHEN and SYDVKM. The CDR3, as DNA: TGTGCCAGCAGTTCCGGACTCACCGGGGAGCTGTTTTTT. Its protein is CASSSGLTGELFF.

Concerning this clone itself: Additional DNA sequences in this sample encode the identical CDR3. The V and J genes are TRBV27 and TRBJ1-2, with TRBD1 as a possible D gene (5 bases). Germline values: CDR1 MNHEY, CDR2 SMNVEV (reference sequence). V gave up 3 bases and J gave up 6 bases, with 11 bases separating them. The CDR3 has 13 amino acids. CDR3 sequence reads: CASSFRQGHGYTF. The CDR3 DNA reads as TGTGCCAGCAGTTTTCGCCAGGGCCATGGCTACACCTTC.

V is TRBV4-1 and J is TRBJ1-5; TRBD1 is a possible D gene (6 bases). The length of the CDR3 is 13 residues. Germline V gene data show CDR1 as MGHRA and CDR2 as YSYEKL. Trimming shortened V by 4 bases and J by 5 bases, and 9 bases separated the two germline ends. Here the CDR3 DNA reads TGCGCCAGCAGCCTAGGGGGGGATCAGCCCCAGCATTTT. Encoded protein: CASSLGGDQPQHF.

CDR3 protein: CASSLEGQTFYEQYF. CDR3 sequence (DNA): TGCGCCAGCAGCTTGGAGGGACAGACTTTCTACGAGCAGTACTTC. V usage is TRBV5-1 and J usage is TRBJ2-7; 7 bases fit TRBD1. V lost 0 bases, J lost 3 bases, and 6 bases stayed unmatched. This CDR3 has 15 residues. In germline, CDR1 is SGHRS, CDR2 YFSETQ.

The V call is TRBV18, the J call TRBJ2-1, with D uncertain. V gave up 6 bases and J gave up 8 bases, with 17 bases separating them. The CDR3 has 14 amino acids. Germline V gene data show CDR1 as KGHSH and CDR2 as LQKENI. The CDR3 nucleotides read TGTGCCAGCTCCCCGCAATTCAGTCTCGATGAGCAGTTCTTC. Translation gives CASSPQFSLDEQFF.

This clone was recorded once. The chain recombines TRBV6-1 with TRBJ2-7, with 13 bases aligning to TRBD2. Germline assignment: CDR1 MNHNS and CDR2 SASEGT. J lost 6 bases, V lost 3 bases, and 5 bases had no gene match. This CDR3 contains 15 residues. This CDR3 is CASSDATSGGGEQYF. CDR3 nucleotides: TGTGCCAGCAGTGACGCTACTAGCGGGGGGGGCGAGCAGTACTTC.

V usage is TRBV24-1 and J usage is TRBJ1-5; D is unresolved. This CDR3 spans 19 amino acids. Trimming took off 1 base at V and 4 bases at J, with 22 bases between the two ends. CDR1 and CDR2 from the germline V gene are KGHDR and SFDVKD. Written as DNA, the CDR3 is TGTGCCACCAGTGATTTTAGTTTTTTCGGGCTCGGGAGAAATCAGCCCCAGCATTTT. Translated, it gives CATSDFSFFGLGRNQPQHF.

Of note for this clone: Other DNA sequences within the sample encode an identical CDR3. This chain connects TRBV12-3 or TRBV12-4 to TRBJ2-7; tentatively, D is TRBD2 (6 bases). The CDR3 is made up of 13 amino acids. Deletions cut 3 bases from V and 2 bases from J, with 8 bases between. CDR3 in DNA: TGTGCCAGCAGTTTGGGGGGTCCCTACGAGCAGTACTTC. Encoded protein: CASSLGGPYEQYF.

The CDR3 bases are TGTGCCAGCAGTCAAACAGGGGCCGAAGCTTTCTTT. This encodes CASSQTGAEAFF. The chain couples TRBV3-1 (or the pseudogene TRBV3-2) to TRBJ1-1; TRBD1 agrees at 7 bases. The CDR3 extends over 12 amino acids. V was pared by 6 bases and J by 8 bases, with 6 bases of the junction left unmatched. The germline gives CDR1 LGHDT, CDR2 YNNKEL (reference sequence).

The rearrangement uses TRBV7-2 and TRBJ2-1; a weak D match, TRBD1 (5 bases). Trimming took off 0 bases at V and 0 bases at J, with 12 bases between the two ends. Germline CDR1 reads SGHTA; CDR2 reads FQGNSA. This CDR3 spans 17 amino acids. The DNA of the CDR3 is TGTGCCAGCAGCTTAGCAGCCGACAGCAGCTCCTACAATGAGCAGTTCTTC. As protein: CASSLAADSSSYNEQFF.

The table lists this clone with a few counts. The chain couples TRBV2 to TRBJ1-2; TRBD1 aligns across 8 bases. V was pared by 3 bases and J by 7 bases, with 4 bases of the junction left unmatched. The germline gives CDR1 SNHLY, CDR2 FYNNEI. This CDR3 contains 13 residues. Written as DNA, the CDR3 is TGTGCCAGCAGTGATGGACAGGGTGGTGGCTACACCTTC. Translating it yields CASSDGQGGGYTF.

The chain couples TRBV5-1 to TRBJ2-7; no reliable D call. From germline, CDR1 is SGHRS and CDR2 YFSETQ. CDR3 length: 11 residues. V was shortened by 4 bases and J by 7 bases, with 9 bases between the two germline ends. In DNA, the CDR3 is TGCGCCAGCAGCCGGGTGGGTGAGCAGTACTTC. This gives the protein CASSRVGEQYF.

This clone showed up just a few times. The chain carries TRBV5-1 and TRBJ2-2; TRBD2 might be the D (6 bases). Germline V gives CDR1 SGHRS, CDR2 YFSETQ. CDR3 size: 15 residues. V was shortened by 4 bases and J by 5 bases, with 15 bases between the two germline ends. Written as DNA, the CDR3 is TGCGCCAGCAGCATTGAGGAGGGATTTACCGGGGAGCTGTTTTTT. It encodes CASSIEEGFTGELFF.

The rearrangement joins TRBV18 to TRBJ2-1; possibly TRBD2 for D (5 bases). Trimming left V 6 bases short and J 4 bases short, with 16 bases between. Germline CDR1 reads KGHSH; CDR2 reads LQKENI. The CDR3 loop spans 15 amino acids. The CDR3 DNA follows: TGTGCCAGCTCGGATAGGACCCCGGGGTACAATGAGCAGTTCTTC. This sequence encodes CASSDRTPGYNEQFF.

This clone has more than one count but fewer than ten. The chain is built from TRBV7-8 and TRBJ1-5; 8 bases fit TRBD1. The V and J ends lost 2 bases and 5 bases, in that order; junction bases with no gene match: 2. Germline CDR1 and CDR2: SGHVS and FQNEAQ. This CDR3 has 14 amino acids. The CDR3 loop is CASSLYRGDQPQHF. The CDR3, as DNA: TGTGCCAGCAGCTTATACAGGGGGGATCAGCCCCAGCATTTT.

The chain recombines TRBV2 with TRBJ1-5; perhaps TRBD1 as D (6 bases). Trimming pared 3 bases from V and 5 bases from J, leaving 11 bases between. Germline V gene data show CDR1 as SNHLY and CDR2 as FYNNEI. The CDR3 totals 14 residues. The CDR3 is CASSEDRGHQPQHF. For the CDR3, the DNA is TGTGCCAGCAGTGAGGACAGAGGGCATCAGCCCCAGCATTTT.